A single sample gave rise to the 19 T cell receptor beta chains below, sequenced in a study of cytomegalovirus exposure and HLA in healthy donors. The PCR had 60 Vbeta and 13 Jbeta primers. Produced via immunoSEQ multiplex PCR; TCRdb's table is partial and in-frame only. The sample records 150,000 to 200,000 clones, about 80% being singletons. Sequenced material: PBMCs. These receptor sequences come from a woman between 40 and 55 years old in good health and CMV-seronegative.

A note on this clone: With only one base between it and a far larger clone, this is likely a read error. The chain is built from TRBV6-1 and TRBJ1-1; 9 bases are a match to TRBD2. The J call is doubtful: the DNA matches TRBJ2-2 better. Germline-derived CDR1 and CDR2 are MNHNS and SASEGT. The CDR3 has 16 residues. The CDR3 loop is CASSELAGQVSGELFF. CDR3 DNA: TGTGCCAGCAGTGAACTAGCGGGGCAGGTCAGCGGGGAGCTGTTTTTT.

The chain combines TRBV5-1 with TRBJ2-5; 11 bases are a match to TRBD2. With 0 bases clipped from V and 4 bases from J, the junction kept 11 bases outside the gene matches. The CDR3 contains 18 residues. Germline V gives CDR1 SGHRS, CDR2 YFSETQ. In nucleotides, the CDR3 is TGCGCCAGCAGCTTGGGAGGTACTAGCGGGAGTGCGTTAGAGACCCAGTACTTC. Translating it yields CASSLGGTSGSALETQYF. The full variable domain, its missing parts supplied by reference TRBV5-1 and TRBJ2-5, is KAGVTQTPRYLIKTRGQQVTLSCSPISGHRSVSWYQQTPGQGLQFLFEYFSETQRNKGNFPGRFSGRQFSNSRSEMNVSTLELGDSALYLCASSLGGTSGSALETQYFGPGTRLLVL.

The rearrangement joins TRBV19 to TRBJ1-4, with 9 bases matching TRBD1. CDR3 length: 13 residues. Trimming removed 9 bases from V and 10 bases from J; junction bases left unmatched: 9. From germline, CDR1 is LNHDA and CDR2 SQIVND (reference sequence). The CDR3 sequence is CASKEGQGGKLFF. The DNA of the CDR3 is TGTGCCAGCAAGGAGGGACAGGGTGGAAAACTGTTTTTT. The whole variable domain, remainder taken from reference TRBV19 and TRBJ1-4, is DGGITQSPKYLFRKEGQNVTLSCEQNLNHDAMYWYRQDPGQGLRLIYYSQIVNDFQKGDIAEGYSVSREKKESFPLTVTSAQKNPTAFYLCASKEGQGGKLFFGSGTQLSVL.

The V and J genes are TRBV9 and TRBJ1-3, with D possibly being TRBD1 (6 bases). CDR3 length: 16 amino acids. The V end was cut by 0 bases, the J end by 3 bases, with 13 bases between. Germline V CDR1 and CDR2: SGDLS, YYNGEE. The CDR3 nucleotides are TGTGCCAGCAGCGTAGCCAGGGGACGATTTGGAAACACCATATATTTT. The encoded protein is CASSVARGRFGNTIYF.

This rearrangement joins TRBV19 to TRBJ1-1; a possible D gene is TRBD1 (6 bases). The V gene lost 7 bases and the J gene lost 0 bases, with 9 bases spanning the gap. Germline CDR1 is LNHDA and CDR2 is SQIVND (reference sequence). The CDR3 totals 13 residues. The CDR3 DNA follows: TGTGCCAGTAAGCAGGGGCTGAACACTGAAGCTTTCTTT. Translation: CASKQGLNTEAFF.

The chain has TRBV20-1 and TRBJ1-1; the D gene is possibly TRBD1 (5 bases). Trimming removed 6 bases from V and 5 bases from J, with 10 bases in between. The CDR3 runs 11 residues. Germline CDR1 DFQATT, CDR2 SNEGSKA (reference sequence). This chain's CDR3 is CSAYRTTEAFF. In DNA, the CDR3 is TGCAGTGCATACAGGACAACTGAAGCTTTCTTT.

This chain links TRBV5-1 with TRBJ2-1, with 13 bases fitting TRBD2. Per germline, CDR1 SGHRS and CDR2 YFSETQ. The CDR3 is made up of 16 amino acids. Germline trimming cut 4 bases from V and 4 bases from J; bases unmatched to any gene: 5. The DNA of the CDR3 is TGCGCCAGCAGCCTAACTAGCGGGAGGGTATACAATGAGCAGTTCTTC. Translated, it gives CASSLTSGRVYNEQFF.

This clone has only a few counts. Other DNA variants within this sample encode the same CDR3. The chain couples TRBV5-1 to TRBJ1-1; perhaps TRBD1 as D (5 bases). Between the trimmed V and J ends, which lost 4 bases and 7 bases, there was a span of 8 bases. CDR3 length equals 11 residues. Germline CDR1 SGHRS, CDR2 YFSETQ. CDR3: CASSLDSEAFF. The CDR3 DNA follows: TGCGCCAGCAGCCTAGACAGTGAAGCTTTCTTT.

The rearrangement links TRBV18 to TRBJ1-1; TRBD1 aligns across 11 bases. Trimming at V came to 3 bases and at J to 5 bases, leaving 11 bases not matched to a gene. The germline gives CDR1 KGHSH, CDR2 LQKENI. This CDR3 is built from 17 residues. The CDR3 loop is CASSPLGADRGRTEAFF. CDR3 DNA: TGTGCCAGCTCACCCCTCGGAGCGGACAGGGGGCGAACTGAAGCTTTCTTT.

This clone showed up just a few times. The chain links TRBV5-1 to TRBJ2-1; D perhaps matches TRBD2 (5 bases). The length of the CDR3 is 15 residues. Germline V CDR1 and CDR2: SGHRS, YFSETQ. Trimming left V 2 bases short and J 0 bases short, with 9 bases between. CDR3 residues: CASSLSGSSYNEQFF. The DNA of the CDR3 is TGCGCCAGCAGCTTAAGCGGAAGCTCCTACAATGAGCAGTTCTTC.

The chain recombines TRBV6-5 with TRBJ1-4; D perhaps matches TRBD1 (6 bases). Trimming shortened V by 6 bases and J by 8 bases, and 16 bases separated the two germline ends. Looked up from germline, CDR1 is MNHEY and CDR2 is SVGAGI. The CDR3 is 14 residues long. The CDR3, as DNA: TGTGCCAGCAGGGAACAGGGATGGTCAGAAAAACTGTTTTTT. It yields the protein CASREQGWSEKLFF.

The V and J genes are TRBV30 and TRBJ1-1, with a weak D call TRBD1 (5 bases). Germline lookup yields CDR1 GTSNPN and CDR2 SVGIG (reference sequence). This CDR3 has 14 amino acids. V was trimmed by 2 bases and J by 3 bases, leaving 13 bases between them. Written as DNA, the CDR3 is TGTGCCTGGAGTCCTGGAAGGGGCGACACTGAAGCTTTCTTT. It translates to CAWSPGRGDTEAFF. The full variable domain, in which reference TRBV30 and TRBJ1-1 provide the parts outside the CDR3, is SQTIHQWPATLVQPVGSPLSLECTVEGTSNPNLYWYRQAAGRGLQLLFYSVGIGQISSEVPQNLSASRPQDRQFILSSKKLLLSDSGFYLCAWSPGRGDTEAFFGQGTRLTVV.

This rearrangement joins TRBV6-5 to TRBJ2-1, with a weak D call TRBD2 (5 bases). Trimming removed 5 bases at V and 7 bases at J, with 12 bases between. The CDR3 is 13 amino acids. Germline lookup yields CDR1 MNHEY and CDR2 SVGAGI. The CDR3 DNA reads TGTGCCAGCAGTCCCCGGCCGGGGAATGAGCAGTTCTTC. It yields the protein CASSPRPGNEQFF.

J is TRBJ2-5 and V is TRBV19, with 13 bases aligning to TRBD2. Trimming cost V 3 bases and J 8 bases; bases outside gene matches: 6. Germline V gene sequence: CDR1 LNHDA, CDR2 SQIVND (reference sequence). The CDR3 contains 15 residues. The CDR3 DNA sequence: TGTGCCAGTAGTATGACTAGCGGGAGGCCCTCTACCCAGTACTTC. The encoded protein is CASSMTSGRPSTQYF.

The gene calls are TRBV12-5 and TRBJ2-2; 10 bases line up with TRBD1. Germline assignment: CDR1 LGHNT and CDR2 FRNRAP. With 7 bases clipped from V and 3 bases from J, the junction kept 14 bases outside the gene matches. CDR3 length: 18 residues. CDR3 sequence reads: CASALRQGAVRDTGELFF. DNA of the CDR3: TGTGCTAGTGCCCTCAGACAGGGGGCTGTGAGGGACACCGGGGAGCTGTTTTTT. Together with reference TRBV12-5 and TRBJ2-2, the CDR3 gives the full variable domain: DARVTQTPRHKVTEMGQEVTMRCQPILGHNTVFWYRQTMMQGLELLAYFRNRAPLDDSGMPKDRFSAEMPDATLATLKIQPSEPRDSAVYFCASALRQGAVRDTGELFFGEGSRLTVL.

The chain carries TRBV7-8 and TRBJ1-5, with unresolved D. The CDR3 sequence is 17 residues long. The V gene lost 1 base and the J gene lost 2 bases, with 15 bases spanning the gap. Germline V gene lookup returns CDR1 SGHVS and CDR2 FQNEAQ. This chain's CDR3 is CASSLGRSLGGNQPQHF. CDR3 DNA sequence: TGTGCCAGCAGCTTAGGCCGGAGTCTAGGAGGCAATCAGCCCCAGCATTTT. Complete variable domain (other parts from reference TRBV7-8 and TRBJ1-5): GAGVSQSPRYKVAKRGQDVALRCDPISGHVSLFWYQQALGQGPEFLTYFQNEAQLDKSGLPSDRFFAERPEGSVSTLKIQRTQQEDSAVYLCASSLGRSLGGNQPQHFGDGTRLSIL.

The V gene is TRBV5-1, the J gene TRBJ2-5; 9 bases align to TRBD2. This CDR3 is built from 16 residues. Germline CDR1 SGHRS, CDR2 YFSETQ. J was trimmed by 1 base and V by 4 bases; bases with no gene match: 8. CDR3 coding DNA: TGCGCCAGCAGCCTAGGACTAGCGAGGTTCCAAGAGACCCAGTACTTC. Protein: CASSLGLARFQETQYF.

The chain is built from TRBV6-5 and TRBJ2-1, with D perhaps matching TRBD2 (6 bases). V lost 0 bases to trimming and J lost 5 bases, with 14 bases between them. CDR1 and CDR2 (germline): MNHEY, SVGAGI. The CDR3 has 16 residues. The DNA of the CDR3 is TGTGCCAGCAGTTACTCGGAGGCGGGGAAGCACAATGAGCAGTTCTTC. Protein: CASSYSEAGKHNEQFF.

The chain uses TRBV2 and TRBJ1-1; TRBD1 aligns across 8 bases. Per the germline V gene, CDR1 is SNHLY and CDR2 is FYNNEI. With 6 bases clipped from V and 3 bases from J, the junction kept 9 bases outside the gene matches. This CDR3 contains 15 residues. For the CDR3, the DNA is TGTGCCAGCAGAAGGATGGCAGGGGGCGACACTGAAGCTTTCTTT. Translated: CASRRMAGGDTEAFF. Supplemented by reference TRBV2 and TRBJ1-1, the full variable domain reads EPEVTQTPSHQVTQMGQEVILRCVPISNHLYFYWYRQILGQKVEFLVSFYNNEISEKSEIFDDQFSVERPDGSNFTLKIRSTKLEDSAMYFCASRRMAGGDTEAFFGQGTRLTVV.